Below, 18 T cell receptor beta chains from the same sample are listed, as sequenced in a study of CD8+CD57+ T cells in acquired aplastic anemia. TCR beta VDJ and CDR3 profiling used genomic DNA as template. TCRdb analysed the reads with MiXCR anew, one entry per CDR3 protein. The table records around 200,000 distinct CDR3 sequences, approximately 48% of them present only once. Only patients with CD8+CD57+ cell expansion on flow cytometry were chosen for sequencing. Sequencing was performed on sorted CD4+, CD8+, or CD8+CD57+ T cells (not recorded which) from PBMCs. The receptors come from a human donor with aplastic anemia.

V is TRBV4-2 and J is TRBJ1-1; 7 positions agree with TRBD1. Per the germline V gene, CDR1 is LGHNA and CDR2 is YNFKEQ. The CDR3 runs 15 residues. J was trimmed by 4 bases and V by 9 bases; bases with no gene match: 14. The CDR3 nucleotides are TGTGCCAGTGGAACAGGGGTCTCACATGGCACTGAAGCTTTCTTT. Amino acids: CASGTGVSHGTEAFF.

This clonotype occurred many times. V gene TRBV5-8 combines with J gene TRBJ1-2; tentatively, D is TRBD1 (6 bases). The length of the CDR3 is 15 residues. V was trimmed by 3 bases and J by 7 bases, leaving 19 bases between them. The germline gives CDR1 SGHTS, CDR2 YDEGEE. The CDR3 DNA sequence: TGTGCCAGCAGCTGGGGGGCCTCGCGAGGCCTTGGCTACACCTTC. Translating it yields CASSWGASRGLGYTF.

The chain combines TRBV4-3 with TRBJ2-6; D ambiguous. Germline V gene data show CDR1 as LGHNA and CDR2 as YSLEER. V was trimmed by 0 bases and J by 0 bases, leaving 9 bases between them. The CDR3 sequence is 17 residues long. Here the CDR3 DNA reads TGCGCCAGCAGCCAAGATACAGCTTACTCTGGGGCCAACGTCCTGACTTTC. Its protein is CASSQDTAYSGANVLTF.

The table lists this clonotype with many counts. The CDR3 here is CASSLEWGNSPLHF. Written as DNA, the CDR3 is TGCGCCAGCAGCTTGGAATGGGGTAATTCACCCCTCCACTTT. The chain couples TRBV5-1 to TRBJ1-6; no reliable D call. Germline CDR1 is SGHRS and CDR2 is YFSETQ. Trimming removed 0 bases from V and 6 bases from J, with 7 bases in between. This CDR3 region has 14 residues.

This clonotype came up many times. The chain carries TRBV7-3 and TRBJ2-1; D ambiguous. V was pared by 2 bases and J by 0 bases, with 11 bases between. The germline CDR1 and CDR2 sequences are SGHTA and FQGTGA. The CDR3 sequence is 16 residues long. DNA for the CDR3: TGTGCCAGCAGCTTAGGGCACTCGAGCTCCTACAATGAGCAGTTCTTC. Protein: CASSLGHSSSYNEQFF.

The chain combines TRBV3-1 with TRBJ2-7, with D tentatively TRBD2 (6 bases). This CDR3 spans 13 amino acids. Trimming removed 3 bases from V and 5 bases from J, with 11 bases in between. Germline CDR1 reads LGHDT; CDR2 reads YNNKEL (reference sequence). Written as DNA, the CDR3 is TGTGCCAGCAGCCAGACTAGAGTCCACGAGCAGTACTTC. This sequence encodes CASSQTRVHEQYF.

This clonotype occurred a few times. In DNA form, the CDR3 reads TGTGCCAGCAGCTCGTACCCCGCTAGGCGCCACTACGAGCAGTACTTC. The encoded protein is CASSSYPARRHYEQYF. The chain joins TRBV11-1 to TRBJ2-7; D is ambiguous. The germline V gene encodes CDR1 SGHAT and CDR2 FQDESV (reference sequence). Trimming stripped 4 bases from V and 3 bases from J, with 19 bases between. The CDR3 totals 16 residues.

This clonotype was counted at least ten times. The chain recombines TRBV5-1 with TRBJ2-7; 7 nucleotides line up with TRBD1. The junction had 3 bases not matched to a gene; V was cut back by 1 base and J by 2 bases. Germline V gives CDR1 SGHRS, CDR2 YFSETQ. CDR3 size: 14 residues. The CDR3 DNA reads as TGCGCCAGCAGCTTGCAGGGACAGACCTACGAGCAGTACTTC. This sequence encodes CASSLQGQTYEQYF.

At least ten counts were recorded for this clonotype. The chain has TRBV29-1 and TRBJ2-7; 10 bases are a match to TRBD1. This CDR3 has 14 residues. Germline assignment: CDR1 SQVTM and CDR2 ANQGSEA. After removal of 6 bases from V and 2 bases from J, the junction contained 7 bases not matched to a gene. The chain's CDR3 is CSVDPGQGPYEQYF. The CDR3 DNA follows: TGCAGCGTCGACCCGGGACAGGGGCCCTACGAGCAGTACTTC.

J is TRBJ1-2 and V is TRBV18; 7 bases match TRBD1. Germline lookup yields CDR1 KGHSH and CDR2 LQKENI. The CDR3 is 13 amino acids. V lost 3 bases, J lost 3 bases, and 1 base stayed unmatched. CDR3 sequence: CASSPGTDYGYTF. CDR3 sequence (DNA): TGTGCCAGCTCACCCGGGACAGACTATGGCTACACCTTC.

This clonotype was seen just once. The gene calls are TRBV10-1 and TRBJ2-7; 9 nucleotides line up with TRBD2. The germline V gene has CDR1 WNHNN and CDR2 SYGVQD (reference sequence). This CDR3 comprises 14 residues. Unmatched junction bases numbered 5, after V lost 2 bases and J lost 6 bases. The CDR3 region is CASSEAGGPFEQYF. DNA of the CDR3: TGCGCCAGCAGTGAGGCGGGAGGGCCTTTCGAGCAGTACTTC.

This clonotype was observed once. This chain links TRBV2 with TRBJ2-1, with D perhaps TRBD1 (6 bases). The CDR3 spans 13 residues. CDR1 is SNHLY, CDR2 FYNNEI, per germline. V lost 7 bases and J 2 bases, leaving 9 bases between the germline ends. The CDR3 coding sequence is TGTGCCAGCATCGGACAGCCCTACAATGAGCAGTTCTTC. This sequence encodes CASIGQPYNEQFF.

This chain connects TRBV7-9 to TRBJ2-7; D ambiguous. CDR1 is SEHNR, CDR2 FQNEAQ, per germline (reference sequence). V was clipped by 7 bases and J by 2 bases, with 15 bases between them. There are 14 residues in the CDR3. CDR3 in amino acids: CASNNVVFPYEQYF. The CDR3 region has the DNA TGTGCCAGCAACAATGTCGTCTTCCCCTACGAGCAGTACTTC.

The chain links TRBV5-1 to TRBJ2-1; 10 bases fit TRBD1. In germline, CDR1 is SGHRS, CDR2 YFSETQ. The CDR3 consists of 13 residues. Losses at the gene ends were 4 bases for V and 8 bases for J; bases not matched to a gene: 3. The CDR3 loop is CASSTGTGDEQFF. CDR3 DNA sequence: TGCGCCAGCAGCACCGGGACAGGGGATGAGCAGTTCTTC.

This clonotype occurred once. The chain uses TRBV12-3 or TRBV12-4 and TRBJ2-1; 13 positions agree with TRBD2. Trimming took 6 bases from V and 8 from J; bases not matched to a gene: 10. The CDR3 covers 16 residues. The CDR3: CASRALAGGRPDEQFF. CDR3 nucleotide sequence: TGTGCCAGCAGAGCACTAGCGGGAGGGCGACCGGATGAGCAGTTCTTC.

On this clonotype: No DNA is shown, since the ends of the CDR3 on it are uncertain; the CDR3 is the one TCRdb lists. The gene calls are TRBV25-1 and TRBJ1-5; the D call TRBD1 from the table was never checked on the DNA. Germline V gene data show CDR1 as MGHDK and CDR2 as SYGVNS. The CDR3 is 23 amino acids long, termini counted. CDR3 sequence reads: CASRTGRNEQYFGPGGLNQPQHF.

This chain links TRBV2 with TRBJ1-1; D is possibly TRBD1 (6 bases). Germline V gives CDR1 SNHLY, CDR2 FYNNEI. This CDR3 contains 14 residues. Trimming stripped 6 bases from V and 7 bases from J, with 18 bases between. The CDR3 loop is CASRTYTGGSEAFF. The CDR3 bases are TGTGCCAGCAGGACCTATACGGGGGGCAGTGAAGCTTTCTTT.

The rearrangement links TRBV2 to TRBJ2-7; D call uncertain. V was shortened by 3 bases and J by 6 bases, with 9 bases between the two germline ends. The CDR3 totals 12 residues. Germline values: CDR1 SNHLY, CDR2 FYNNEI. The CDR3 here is CASSEGIGEQYF. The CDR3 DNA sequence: TGTGCCAGCAGTGAGGGGATTGGCGAGCAGTACTTC.